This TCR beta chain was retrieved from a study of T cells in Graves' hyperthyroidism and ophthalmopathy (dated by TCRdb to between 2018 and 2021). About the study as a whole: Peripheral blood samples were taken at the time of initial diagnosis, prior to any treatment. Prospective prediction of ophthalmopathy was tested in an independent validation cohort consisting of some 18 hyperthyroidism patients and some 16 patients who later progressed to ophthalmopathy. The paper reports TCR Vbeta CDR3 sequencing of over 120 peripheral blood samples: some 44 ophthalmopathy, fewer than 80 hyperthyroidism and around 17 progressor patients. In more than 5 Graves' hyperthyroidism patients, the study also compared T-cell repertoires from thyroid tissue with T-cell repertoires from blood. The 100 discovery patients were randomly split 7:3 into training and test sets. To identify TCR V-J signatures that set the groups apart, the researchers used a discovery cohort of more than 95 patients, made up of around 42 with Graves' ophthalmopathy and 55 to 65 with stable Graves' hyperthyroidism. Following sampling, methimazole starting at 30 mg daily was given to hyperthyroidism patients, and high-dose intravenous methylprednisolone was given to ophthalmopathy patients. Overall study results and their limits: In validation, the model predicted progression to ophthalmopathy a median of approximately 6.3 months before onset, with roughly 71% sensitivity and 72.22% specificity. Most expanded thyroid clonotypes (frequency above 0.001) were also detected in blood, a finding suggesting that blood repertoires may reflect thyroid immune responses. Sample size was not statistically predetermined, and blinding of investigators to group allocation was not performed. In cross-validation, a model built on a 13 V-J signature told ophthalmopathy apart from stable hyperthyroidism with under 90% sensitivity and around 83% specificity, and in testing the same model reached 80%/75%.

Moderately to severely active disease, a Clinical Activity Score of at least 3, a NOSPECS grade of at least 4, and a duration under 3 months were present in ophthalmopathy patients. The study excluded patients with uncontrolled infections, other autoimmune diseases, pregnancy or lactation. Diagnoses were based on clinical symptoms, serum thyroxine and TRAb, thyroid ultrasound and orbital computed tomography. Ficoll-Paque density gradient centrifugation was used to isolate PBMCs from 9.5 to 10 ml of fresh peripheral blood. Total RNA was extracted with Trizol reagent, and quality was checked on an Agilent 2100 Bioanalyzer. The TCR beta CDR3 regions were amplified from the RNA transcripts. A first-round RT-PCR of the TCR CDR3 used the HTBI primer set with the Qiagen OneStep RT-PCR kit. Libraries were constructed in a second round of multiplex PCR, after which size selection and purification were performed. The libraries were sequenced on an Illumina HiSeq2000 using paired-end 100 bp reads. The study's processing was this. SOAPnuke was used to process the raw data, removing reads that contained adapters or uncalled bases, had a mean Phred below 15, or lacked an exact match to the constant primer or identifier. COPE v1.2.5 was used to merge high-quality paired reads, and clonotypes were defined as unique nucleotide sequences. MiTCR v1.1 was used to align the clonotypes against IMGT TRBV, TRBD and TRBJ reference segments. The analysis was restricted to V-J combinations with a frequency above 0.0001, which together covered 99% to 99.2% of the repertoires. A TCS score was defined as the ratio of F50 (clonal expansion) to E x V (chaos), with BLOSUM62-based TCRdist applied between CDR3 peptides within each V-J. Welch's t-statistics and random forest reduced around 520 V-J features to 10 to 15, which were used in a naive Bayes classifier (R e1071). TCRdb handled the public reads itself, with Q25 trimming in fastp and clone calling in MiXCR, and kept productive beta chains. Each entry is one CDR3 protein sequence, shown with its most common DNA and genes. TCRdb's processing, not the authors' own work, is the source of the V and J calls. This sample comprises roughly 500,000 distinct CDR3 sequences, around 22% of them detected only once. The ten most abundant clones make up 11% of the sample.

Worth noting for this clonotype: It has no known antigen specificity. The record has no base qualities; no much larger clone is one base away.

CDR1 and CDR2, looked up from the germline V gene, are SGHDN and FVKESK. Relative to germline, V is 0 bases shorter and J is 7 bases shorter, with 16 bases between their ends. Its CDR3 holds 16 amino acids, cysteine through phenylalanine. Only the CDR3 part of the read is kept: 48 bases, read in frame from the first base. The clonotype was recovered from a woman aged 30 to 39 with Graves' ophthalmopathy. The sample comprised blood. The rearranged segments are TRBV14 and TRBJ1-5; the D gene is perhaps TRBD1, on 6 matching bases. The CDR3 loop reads CASSQEGQGSGQPQHF. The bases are TGTGCCAGCAGCCAAGAAGGGCAGGGGTCGGGCCAGCCCCAGCATTTT. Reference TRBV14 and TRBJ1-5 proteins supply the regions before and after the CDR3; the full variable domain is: EAGVTQFPSHSVIEKGQTVTLRCDPISGHDNLYWYRRVMGKEIKFLLHFVKESKQDESGMPNNRFLAERTGGTYSTLKVQPAELEDSGVYFCASSQEGQGSGQPQHFGDGTRLSIL.